Each of the 26 T cell receptor delta chains below was sequenced from the same sample in a study of DNA immune sequencing with unique molecular identifiers. Genomic DNA underwent 32-plex PCR targeting all 8 TRDV and 4 TRDJ genes. The library had 12-nucleotide UMIs introduced over around 3 barcoding cycles, then a second adapter PCR. TCRdb re-called the multiplex PCR reads via CATT. The sample gives approximately 2,500 delta-chain clones, less than 15% of which show up once; under 25% is in the top ten. The sequenced material came from gamma-delta T cells from PBMCs. The receptor source for this set is a human donor in good health.

This clone was seen a handful of times. A far larger clone differs by one base, so this is likely a read error. The chain joins TRDV2 to TRDJ1; 7 nucleotides line up with TRDD3. The CDR3 length is 17 residues. Germline assignment: CDR1 GEAIGNYY and CDR2 EKD. The trim removed 3 bases at V and 0 bases at J, leaving 12 bases unmatched. This chain's CDR3 is CACDALGGRGDTDKLIF. For the CDR3, the DNA is TGTGCCTGTGACGCTCTGGGGGGTAGAGGAGACACCGATAAACTCATCTTT.

A few counts support this clone. Possible read error: a much larger clone is one base away. The chain is built from TRDV2 and TRDJ1, with 8 positions matching TRDD3. V trimming: 4 bases; J trimming: 3 bases; junction bases outside the gene matches: 6. The CDR3 is made up of 14 amino acids. Germline V CDR1 and CDR2: GEAIGNYY, EKD. This CDR3 is CACDVLGGSDKLIF. The DNA for the CDR3 is TGTGCCTGTGATGTACTGGGGGGCTCCGATAAACTCATCTTT.

Note on this clone: TCRdb has a much larger clone's protein, which differs at residue 4 from the translation of this DNA, likely because of a read error; what is shown is the protein translated from the DNA. V and J are TRDV2 and TRDJ1, with TRDD3 identical over 12 bases. The V gene's germline CDR1 is GEAIGNYY and CDR2 EKD. V gave up 4 bases and J gave up 9 bases; unmatched junction bases: 11. This CDR3 comprises 15 residues. In DNA form, the CDR3 reads TGTGCCTGTGAAACCCTTACTGGGGGATACAAGGAACTCATCTTT. It encodes CACETLTGGYKELIF.

This clone was seen only a few times. This is likely an artifact of a read error, given a far larger clone one base away. The chain recombines TRDV2 with TRDJ1, with 7 bases identical to TRDD2. The junction had 15 bases not matched to a gene; V was cut back by 1 base and J by 5 bases. The CDR3 totals 17 residues. CDR1 is GEAIGNYY and CDR2 is EKD in the germline V gene. The CDR3 region has the DNA TGTGCCTGTGACACGATTCCTACGGTAACTGCTAGAGATAAACTCATCTTT. Its protein is CACDTIPTVTARDKLIF.

No V gene was called, and the J gene is TRDJ1; no check of the table's D call, TRDD3, against the DNA was made. CDR3 size: 15 residues. CDR3 protein: CALGIPVGYTDKLIF. The CDR3 DNA follows: TGTGCTCTTGGGATCCCCGTGGGGTACACCGATAAACTCATCTTT.

There are a few counts of this clone. A far larger clone is just one base off, so this is likely a read error. This sample includes further DNA sequences coding for the same CDR3. The chain is built from TRDV2 and TRDJ1; no firm D call. Trimming left V 1 base short and J 0 bases short, with 8 bases between. The CDR3 contains 14 residues. Looked up from germline, CDR1 is GEAIGNYY and CDR2 is EKD. The DNA for the CDR3 is TGTGCCTGTGACACACTCGGGAACACCGATAAACTCATCTTT. This gives the protein CACDTLGNTDKLIF.

Concerning this clone: A clone one base away is much larger, so this may be a read error. V and J are TRDV2 and TRDJ1, with D possibly TRDD3 on 6 matching bases. V was pared by 4 bases and J by 3 bases, with 32 bases between. Germline CDR1 GEAIGNYY, CDR2 EKD. There are 20 residues in the CDR3. In nucleotides, the CDR3 is TGTGCCTGTGAGACACCCCCGTGGAGGGGATTCGCGGCAGAACCCGATAAACTCATCTTT. This encodes CACETPPWRGFAAEPDKLIF.

Only a few counts were recorded for this clone. This likely came from a read error, as a far larger clone is one base away. This chain uses TRDV2 with TRDJ3; D call uncertain. V gave up 2 bases and J gave up 8 bases, with 6 bases separating them. Germline CDR1 is GEAIGNYY and CDR2 is EKD. The CDR3 covers 13 residues. DNA for the CDR3: TGTGCCTGTGACATGATTAACACCCGACAGATGTTTTTC. Translation: CACDMINTRQMFF.

This clone appeared a few times. The protein recorded in TCRdb matches a much larger clone and deviates from this DNA's translation at residue 14, suggesting a read error; the protein here is obtained by translating the DNA. V and J are TRDV2 and TRDJ1; 12 nucleotides agree with TRDD3. The J segment lost 3 bases and the V segment lost 3 bases, leaving 16 bases of the junction unmatched. Germline V gene sequence: CDR1 GEAIGNYY, CDR2 EKD. The CDR3 consists of 19 residues. The CDR3 DNA sequence: TGTGCCTGTGACGAGATCTCGACTGGGGGATACCCGTACTCCGATAAACTCATCTTT. Encoded protein: CACDEISTGGYPYSDKLIF.

This clone is medium-sized within its sample. The V and J genes are TRDV2 and TRDJ1, with D possibly matching TRDD3 (5 bases). Between the trimmed V and J ends, which lost 0 bases and 2 bases, there was a span of 9 bases. Germline V CDR1 and CDR2: GEAIGNYY, EKD. The CDR3 has 14 residues. CDR3 in amino acids: CACDTVGITDKLIF. CDR3 bases: TGTGCCTGTGACACCGTAGGGATTACCGATAAACTCATCTTT.

This chain links TRDV2 with TRDJ1; 10 bases are shared with TRDD3. J gave up 6 bases and V 3 bases, and 9 bases lay outside the gene matches. Germline V gene data show CDR1 as GEAIGNYY and CDR2 as EKD. CDR3 length: 15 amino acids. The CDR3 nucleotides read TGTGCCTGTGACGCGTTGGGGGATACCCCTCATAAACTCATCTTT. Its protein is CACDALGDTPHKLIF.

Notes on this clone: Given a far larger clone just one base away, this is likely a sequencing read error. Other DNA sequences of this sample code for an identical CDR3. The chain couples TRDV2 to TRDJ1; 8 positions agree with TRDD3. Germline CDR1 GEAIGNYY, CDR2 EKD. The CDR3 runs 15 residues. The CDR3 is CACDTLGEHTDKLIF. CDR3 nucleotides: TGTGCCTGTGACACCCTGGGGGAACACACCGACAAACTCATCTTT.

Points on this clone: This likely reflects a read error, since a far larger clone is one base away. V usage is TRDV2 and J usage is TRDJ1; 7 positions match TRDD3. Trimming at V came to 3 bases and at J to 4 bases, leaving 25 bases not matched to a gene. There are 20 residues in the CDR3. CDR1 and CDR2 (germline): GEAIGNYY, EKD. The CDR3 region is CACDSLRPSTGVYEGDKLIF. CDR3 DNA: TGTGCCTGTGACTCCCTACGTCCGAGTACTGGGGTATACGAAGGCGATAAACTCATCTTT.

CDR3 residues: CACDTGFLRLTEPGDSGTDKLIF. In nucleotides, the CDR3 is TGTGCCTGTGACACCGGATTCCTACGATTGACTGAGCCTGGGGATTCTGGCACCGATAAACTCATCTTT. The assigned J gene is TRDJ1, but the V gene is uncalled; the table's D gene call, TRDD3, was not cross checked with the DNA. This CDR3 region has 23 residues.

V and J are TRDV2 and TRDJ1, with TRDD3 matching 13 bases. The germline V gene encodes CDR1 GEAIGNYY and CDR2 EKD. This CDR3 comprises 20 residues. Trimming cost V 0 bases and J 6 bases; bases outside gene matches: 18. The CDR3 DNA reads TGTGCCTGTGACACCCTTAACCAATTAGGGGCACTGGGGGATACGAATAAACTCATCTTT. Amino acid sequence: CACDTLNQLGALGDTNKLIF.

This chain uses TRDV1 with TRDJ1, with 12 positions matching TRDD3. TCRdb supplies no J gene; here it was assigned by aligning the nucleotide sequence to germline. In germline, CDR1 is TSWWSYY, CDR2 QGS. The J segment lost 0 bases and the V segment lost 3 bases, leaving 11 bases of the junction unmatched. The CDR3 is 19 residues long. The CDR3 sequence: CALGETTGGYRFYTDKLIF. The CDR3 DNA sequence: TGTGCTCTTGGGGAGACTACTGGGGGATACCGATTTTACACCGATAAACTCATCTTT.

This clone was counted a few times. This likely came from a read error, as a far larger clone is one base away. This rearrangement joins TRDV1 to TRDJ1; D unclear. The CDR3 sequence is 11 residues long. The V end lost 4 bases, the J end lost 6 bases, and 6 bases lay between the germline ends. The V gene's germline CDR1 is TSWWSYY and CDR2 QGS. The CDR3 DNA reads as TGTGCTCTTGGGGGGTTCAATAAACTCATCTTT. This translates into CALGGFNKLIF.

Judged by abundance, this clone is medium-sized. The chain is built from TRDV2 and TRDJ1; TRDD3 aligns across 7 bases. Germline assignment: CDR1 GEAIGNYY and CDR2 EKD. CDR3 size: 14 residues. The junction had 1 base not matched to a gene; V was cut back by 0 bases and J by 1 base. CDR3 region: CACDTLGATDKLIF. The CDR3 DNA reads as TGTGCCTGTGACACCCTGGGGGCCACCGATAAACTCATCTTT.

Regarding this clone: It is likely a read error: a sequence one base away is far more abundant. The sample holds other DNA sequences that translate to the same CDR3. This chain links TRDV2 with TRDJ3; 8 bases align to TRDD3. With V trimmed by 4 bases and J by 4 bases, 14 bases remained unmatched. The CDR3 has 19 amino acids. Germline V gene sequence: CDR1 GEAIGNYY, CDR2 EKD. The CDR3 DNA sequence: TGTGCCTGTGATCGACTGGGGGGTGTCCGTTCTTGGGACACCCGACAGATGTTTTTC. Its protein product is CACDRLGGVRSWDTRQMFF.

Points on this clone: It differs at one base from a far larger clone, so likely a read error. This chain links TRDV2 with TRDJ1; D is perhaps TRDD3 (6 bases). Germline CDR1 and CDR2: GEAIGNYY and EKD. This CDR3 is built from 17 residues. CDR3 nucleotides: TGTGCCTGTGATCCCCTGGGGATCCCTACGGGGTCCGATAAACCCATCTTT. It specifies CACDPLGIPTGSDKPIF.

Turning to this clone: This likely reflects a read error, since a far larger clone is one base away. The rearrangement links TRDV2 to TRDJ3; 12 nucleotides match TRDD3. CDR3 length: 20 amino acids. Germline CDR1 is GEAIGNYY and CDR2 is EKD. The CDR3 sequence: CACDPVLGDTPSWDTRLMFF. DNA of the CDR3: TGTGCCTGTGACCCCGTACTGGGGGATACTCCCTCCTGGGACACCCGACTGATGTTTTTC.

On this clone itself: Since a far larger clone is one base different, this is likely a read error. The V call is TRDV2, the J call TRDJ1; 7 bases match TRDD2. The CDR3 contains 17 residues. Per the germline V gene, CDR1 is GEAIGNYY and CDR2 is EKD. CDR3 in amino acids: CACDTIPTVTASDKIIF. The CDR3 nucleotides are TGTGCCTGTGACACGATTCCTACGGTAACTGCTAGCGATAAAATCATCTTT.

This clone came up a few times. TCRdb shows a much larger clone's protein in place of this DNA's translation, and the two differ at residue 11, likely through a read error; the protein shown is translated from the DNA. The CDR3 is CACKPLLGDTNKLIF. The CDR3 region has the DNA TGTGCCTGTAAACCTTTACTGGGGGATACCAATAAACTCATCTTT. This chain connects TRDV2 to TRDJ1; TRDD3 matches 12 bases. J was trimmed by 6 bases and V by 6 bases; bases with no gene match: 10. The CDR3 contains 15 residues. Germline values: CDR1 GEAIGNYY, CDR2 EKD.

This clone is termed medium-sized. The rearrangement links TRDV2 to TRDJ3; TRDD3 matches at 9 bases. The CDR3 loop spans 22 amino acids. CDR1 and CDR2 (germline): GEAIGNYY, EKD. V gave up 3 bases and J gave up 0 bases; unmatched junction bases: 17. The CDR3 is CACDSLLGDSPPSSWDTRQMFF. The DNA of the CDR3 is TGTGCCTGTGACTCTTTACTGGGGGACTCACCCCCGAGCTCCTGGGACACCCGACAGATGTTTTTC.

This clone was counted a few times. A far more abundant clone sits one base away, making this likely a read error. The sample has other DNA sequences that encode this CDR3 too. The V and J genes are TRDV3 and TRDJ1, with D perhaps TRDD2 or TRDD3 (7 bases each). This CDR3 has 21 amino acids. Germline V gene lookup returns CDR1 TVYSNPD and CDR2 GDNSRS (reference sequence). CDR3: CAFSSYASGGGINEVFDKLIF. The CDR3 nucleotides read TGTGCCTTCTCTTCCTATGCCTCTGGGGGCGGGATAAATGAGGTTTTCGATAAACTTATCTTT.

V is TRDV1 and J is TRDJ1; 11 bases map to TRDD3. TCRdb leaves out the J gene; it was filled in here by matching the DNA to germline. Germline V gives CDR1 TSWWSYY, CDR2 QGS. After removal of 5 bases from V and 1 base from J, the junction contained 39 bases not matched to a gene. The CDR3 has 27 amino acids. CDR3 region: CALGSPEDCDYLVNWGIGSRGTDKLIF. The CDR3 coding sequence is TGTGCTCTTGGGTCACCAGAGGACTGTGACTACCTCGTCAACTGGGGGATAGGCTCCCGGGGCACCGATAAACTCATCTTT.